The clone carrying this T cell receptor beta chain was recorded a few times. The antigen remains unidentified. These data belong to a study of spatial heterogeneity in lung cancer. At the level of the study: Compared with alpha-chain sequences, beta-chain sequences were consistently detected in greater numbers.

V dropped 1 base and J dropped 5 bases, with 5 bases sitting between them. The CDR3 sequence is 12 residues long. Germline CDR1 reads SEHNR; CDR2 reads FQNEAQ (reference sequence). All TCR cDNA molecules were individually tagged with a unique molecular identifier. MiXCR, applied by TCRdb to the 5' RACE reads, yields one record per CDR3 protein. Among under 50,000 distinct CDR3 sequences listed, approximately 5.2% were seen once. Study outcomes and limitations: Ubiquitous expanded tumor TCRs surfaced in blood more at resection than they did at follow-up.

Time point denoted: sample taken at primary tumor resection. Whole RNA was taken from tumor, nontumor lung or frozen PBMC; it was then sequenced unsorted. This chain uses TRBV7-9 with TRBJ1-1; D gene unclear. The TCR comes from a female donor with early-stage non-small cell lung cancer. The sequences come from PBMCs, collected at surgery. In DNA, the CDR3 is TGTGCCAGCAGCTTAGGGGCTACTGAAGCTTTCTTT. This encodes CASSLGATEAFF.